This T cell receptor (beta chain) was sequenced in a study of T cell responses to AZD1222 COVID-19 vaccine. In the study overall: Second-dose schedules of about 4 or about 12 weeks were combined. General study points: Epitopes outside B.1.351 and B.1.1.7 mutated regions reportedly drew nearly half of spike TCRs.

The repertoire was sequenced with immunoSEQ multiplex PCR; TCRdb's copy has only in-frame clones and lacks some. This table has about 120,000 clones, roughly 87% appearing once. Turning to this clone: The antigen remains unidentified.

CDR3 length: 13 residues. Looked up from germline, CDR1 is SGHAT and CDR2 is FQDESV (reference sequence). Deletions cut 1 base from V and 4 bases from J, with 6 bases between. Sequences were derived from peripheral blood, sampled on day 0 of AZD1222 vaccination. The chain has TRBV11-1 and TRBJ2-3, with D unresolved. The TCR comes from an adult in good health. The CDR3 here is CASSLEIADTQYF. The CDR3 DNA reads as TGTGCCAGCAGCTTAGAAATCGCAGATACGCAGTATTTT.